Listed here are 28 T cell receptor beta chains from one sample, sequenced in a study of cytomegalovirus exposure and HLA in healthy donors. The table came from immunoSEQ multiplex PCR; TCRdb's copy has only in-frame clones and leaves some out. The sample yields roughly 300,000 clones, about nine tenths seen once. What was sequenced was PBMCs. These receptors all come from a woman younger than 35 in good health and CMV-seronegative.

The rearrangement links TRBV4-3 to TRBJ1-2; D is uncertain. Trimming shortened V by 0 bases and J by 4 bases, and 6 bases separated the two germline ends. This CDR3 has 13 amino acids. Looked up from germline, CDR1 is LGHNA and CDR2 is YSLEER. DNA for the CDR3: TGCGCCAGCAGCCAAGATGCGGGCTATGGCTACACCTTC. This gives the protein CASSQDAGYGYTF.

This clone came up a few times. The rearrangement joins TRBV9 to TRBJ2-2; TRBD2 aligns across 7 bases. This CDR3 is 15 amino acids long. Looked up from germline, CDR1 is SGDLS and CDR2 is YYNGEE. After removal of 5 bases from V and 7 bases from J, the junction contained 11 bases not matched to a gene. CDR3 sequence reads: CASSPAERGDGELFF. CDR3 in DNA: TGTGCCAGCAGTCCTGCCGAACGGGGGGACGGGGAGCTGTTTTTT.

The chain is built from TRBV11-2 and TRBJ2-7; possibly TRBD1 for D (6 bases). CDR1 SGHAT and CDR2 FQNNGV come from the germline V gene. Deletions cut 2 bases from V and 0 bases from J, with 11 bases between. CDR3 size: 15 residues. CDR3 loop: CASSLRDTSSYEQYF. CDR3 DNA: TGTGCCAGCAGCTTACGGGACACGAGCTCCTACGAGCAGTACTTC.

V gene TRBV14 combines with J gene TRBJ2-1; 7 nucleotides match TRBD2. Per the germline V gene, CDR1 is SGHDN and CDR2 is FVKESK. V trimming: 4 bases; J trimming: 6 bases; junction bases outside the gene matches: 0. This CDR3 has 12 residues. The CDR3 DNA sequence: TGTGCCAGCAGCCGGGGGGGCAATGAGCAGTTCTTC. Residues: CASSRGGNEQFF. The whole variable domain, remainder taken from reference TRBV14 and TRBJ2-1, is EAGVTQFPSHSVIEKGQTVTLRCDPISGHDNLYWYRRVMGKEIKFLLHFVKESKQDESGMPNNRFLAERTGGTYSTLKVQPAELEDSGVYFCASSRGGNEQFFGPGTRLTVL.

V and J are TRBV7-6 and TRBJ2-3, with 10 bases lining up with TRBD2. Germline assignment: CDR1 SGHVS and CDR2 FNYEAQ. Trimming cost V 6 bases and J 5 bases; bases outside gene matches: 11. The CDR3 is made up of 16 amino acids. The CDR3 region has the DNA TGTGCCAGCAGAAAGCAGCGGGAGGGGCAAGGAGATACGCAGTATTTT. It specifies CASRKQREGQGDTQYF.

V and J are TRBV19 and TRBJ2-1; 7 bases match TRBD2. With 4 bases clipped from V and 10 bases from J, the junction kept 7 bases outside the gene matches. Germline lookup yields CDR1 LNHDA and CDR2 SQIVND (reference sequence). The CDR3 sequence is 13 residues long. CDR3 protein: CASSSPTSYEQFF. CDR3 DNA: TGTGCCAGTAGTAGCCCGACTAGCTACGAGCAGTTCTTC.

The table lists this clone with a few counts. The J gene is TRBJ2-2, the V gene TRBV6-1; D ambiguous. Germline-derived CDR1 and CDR2 are MNHNS and SASEGT. V was cut by 8 bases and J by 4 bases, with 8 bases left in between. The CDR3 contains 12 residues. The CDR3 DNA follows: TGTGCCAGCGAGACTGTCACCGGGGAGCTGTTTTTT. This translates into CASETVTGELFF.

This chain links TRBV4-3 with TRBJ2-2, with a weak D call TRBD2 (6 bases). The germline V gene has CDR1 LGHNA and CDR2 YSLEER. V lost 2 bases, J lost 6 bases, and 16 bases lay in between. CDR3 size: 16 residues. The CDR3 coding sequence is TGCGCCAGCAGCCAATTTCCTATGGGGGGTCCCGGGGAGCTGTTTTTT. This sequence encodes CASSQFPMGGPGELFF.

On this clone itself: An end of the junction does not agree with germline; a read error may underlie this. This chain links TRBV7-7 with TRBJ2-5; 13 bases agree with TRBD2. The CDR3 is made up of 16 amino acids. Per germline, CDR1 SSHAT and CDR2 FNYEAQ (reference sequence). CDR3 DNA sequence: TGTGCTAGCAGCTTGCGGACTAGCGGGAGTGGTGAGACCCAGTACTTC. Its translation is CASSLRTSGSGETQYF.

J is TRBJ2-7 and V is TRBV18, with 8 bases identical to TRBD2. CDR3 length: 15 amino acids. V lost 2 bases and J lost 3; bases outside the gene matches: 6. Germline V gene lookup returns CDR1 KGHSH and CDR2 LQKENI. CDR3 in DNA: TGTGCCAGCTCACCATCGGCCGGGGGGGACTACGAGCAGTACTTC. It specifies CASSPSAGGDYEQYF.

This clone was picked up a small number of times. V gene TRBV7-2 combines with J gene TRBJ2-5, with TRBD1 matching 7 bases. This CDR3 has 13 residues. V dropped 5 bases and J dropped 2; count of bases not matched to a gene: 2. Germline V gene data show CDR1 as SGHTA and CDR2 as FQGNSA. Here the CDR3 reads CASSRTGQETQYF. The CDR3 nucleotides read TGTGCCAGCAGCAGGACAGGACAAGAGACCCAGTACTTC.

V is TRBV4-1 and J is TRBJ2-7, with 7 bases that match TRBD2. The V and J ends lost 4 bases and 9 bases, in that order; junction bases with no gene match: 15. Germline CDR1 and CDR2: MGHRA and YSYEKL. CDR3 length: 15 residues. CDR3 sequence reads: CASSREWAAGALQYF. In DNA, the CDR3 is TGCGCCAGCAGCCGGGAGTGGGCGGCGGGAGCTCTGCAGTACTTC.

The chain combines TRBV7-8 with TRBJ2-2; possible D gene TRBD2, 5 bases. Looked up from germline, CDR1 is SGHVS and CDR2 is FQNEAQ. The CDR3 has 14 amino acids. V was pared by 4 bases and J by 1 base, with 7 bases between. The CDR3 protein is CASSSGLNTGELFF. For the CDR3, the DNA is TGTGCCAGCAGCTCCGGACTGAACACCGGGGAGCTGTTTTTT.

The rearrangement links TRBV11-3 to TRBJ2-1, with TRBD2 matching 7 bases. This CDR3 is built from 13 residues. Germline CDR1 is SGHNT and CDR2 is YENEEA. V gave up 4 bases and J gave up 8 bases; unmatched junction bases: 5. The CDR3 region has the DNA TGTGCCAGCAGCTCCGGGAGCGGGGATGAGCAGTTCTTC. This codes for CASSSGSGDEQFF. The whole variable domain, filled in from reference TRBV11-3 and TRBJ2-1, reads EAGVVQSPRYKIIEKKQPVAFWCNPISGHNTLYWYLQNLGQGPELLIRYENEEAVDDSQLPKDRFSAERLKGVDSTLKIQPAELGDSAVYLCASSSGSGDEQFFGPGTRLTVL.

V usage is TRBV4-3 and J usage is TRBJ2-2, with D unclear. This CDR3 has 16 residues. CDR1 is LGHNA, CDR2 YSLEER, per germline. V lost 0 bases and J lost 0, with 8 bases in between. CDR3: CASSQDPPTNTGELFF. The CDR3 DNA follows: TGCGCCAGCAGCCAAGATCCCCCAACGAACACCGGGGAGCTGTTTTTT.

The gene calls are TRBV6-5 and TRBJ1-5; TRBD1 matches 8 bases. The CDR3 extends over 13 amino acids. After removal of 5 bases from V and 5 bases from J, the junction contained 2 bases not matched to a gene. Germline V gives CDR1 MNHEY, CDR2 SVGAGI. The CDR3 region is CASSQGAYQPQHF. The CDR3 region has the DNA TGTGCCAGCAGTCAGGGGGCGTATCAGCCCCAGCATTTT.

The V call is TRBV11-2, the J call TRBJ2-7; the D gene is possibly TRBD2 (6 bases). Per the germline V gene, CDR1 is SGHAT and CDR2 is FQNNGV. This CDR3 has 18 amino acids. V gave up 5 bases and J gave up 4 bases, with 27 bases separating them. CDR3 region: CASSPGRGSLGGPYEQYF. The CDR3 DNA reads as TGTGCCAGCAGCCCAGGACGGGGGAGCTTAGGAGGGCCGTACGAGCAGTACTTC.

J is TRBJ2-6 and V is TRBV18; D remains ambiguous. Germline values: CDR1 KGHSH, CDR2 LQKENI. The germline V and J ends were trimmed by 0 bases and 1 base, with 7 bases remaining between them. This CDR3 region has 16 residues. CDR3 loop: CASSPPAASGANVLTF. DNA for the CDR3: TGTGCCAGCTCACCACCGGCCGCTTCTGGGGCCAACGTCCTGACTTTC.

The J gene is TRBJ2-1, the V gene TRBV6-5, with 9 bases lining up with TRBD1. V lost 2 bases and J lost 10; bases outside the gene matches: 9. CDR1 and CDR2 (germline): MNHEY, SVGAGI. The length of the CDR3 is 15 residues. CDR3 sequence reads: CASSYPGTGNSEQFF. DNA of the CDR3: TGTGCCAGCAGTTACCCGGGGACAGGGAATTCGGAGCAGTTCTTC.

This clone showed up just once. The chain is built from TRBV5-1 and TRBJ2-3; possible D gene TRBD1, 6 bases. Germline lookup yields CDR1 SGHRS and CDR2 YFSETQ. The CDR3 covers 14 residues. V was cut by 4 bases and J by 2 bases, with 11 bases left in between. The CDR3 spells CASSTGHPTDTQYF. CDR3 bases: TGCGCCAGCAGCACGGGACACCCCACAGATACGCAGTATTTT.

The chain has TRBV5-6 and TRBJ2-3; TRBD2 matches at 11 bases. CDR1 SGHDT and CDR2 YYEEEE come from the germline V gene. The V and J ends lost 4 bases and 2 bases, in that order; junction bases with no gene match: 6. The CDR3 runs to 16 residues. In DNA form, the CDR3 reads TGTGCCAGCAGCCTGTCGGGACTAGCGGACACAGATACGCAGTATTTT. Protein product: CASSLSGLADTDTQYF.

In regard to this clone: The sample contains more than one DNA sequence encoding this CDR3. The chain couples TRBV5-4 to TRBJ2-7, with 14 positions matching TRBD2. Per germline, CDR1 SGHNT and CDR2 YYREEE (reference sequence). The CDR3 spans 14 residues. Trimming took 4 bases from V and 6 from J; bases not matched to a gene: 3. CDR3 nucleotides: TGTGCCAGCAGCCCAGGACTAGCGGGAGGCGAGCAGTACTTC. It encodes CASSPGLAGGEQYF.

The chain combines TRBV28 with TRBJ2-5; 7 positions match TRBD2. Germline trimming cut 10 bases from V and 5 bases from J; bases unmatched to any gene: 13. The CDR3 loop spans 14 amino acids. Germline-derived CDR1 and CDR2 are MDHEN and SYDVKM. The CDR3 protein is CATRTLAIMETQYF. Here the CDR3 DNA reads TGTGCCACTCGGACACTAGCGATCATGGAGACCCAGTACTTC. The complete variable domain, with remaining parts taken from reference TRBV28 and TRBJ2-5, reads DVKVTQSSRYLVKRTGEKVFLECVQDMDHENMFWYRQDPGLGLRLIYFSYDVKMKEKGDIPEGYSVSREKKERFSLILESASTNQTSMYLCATRTLAIMETQYFGPGTRLLVL.

The chain combines TRBV29-1 with TRBJ1-2, with D unclear. Trimming left V 4 bases short and J 8 bases short, with 14 bases between. Germline V lookup: CDR1 SQVTM, CDR2 ANQGSEA. The CDR3 covers 12 residues. The CDR3 region has the DNA TGCAGCGTTGGGTGGGCAGCGGGGGGCTACACCTTC. Translating it yields CSVGWAAGGYTF.

The V and J genes are TRBV11-2 and TRBJ1-5, with 8 bases lining up with TRBD1. The J segment lost 7 bases and the V segment lost 1 base, leaving 3 bases of the junction unmatched. CDR3 length: 14 amino acids. Germline V gene sequence: CDR1 SGHAT, CDR2 FQNNGV. CDR3 sequence reads: CASSLGQGMQPQHF. CDR3 nucleotide sequence: TGTGCCAGCAGCTTAGGACAGGGGATGCAGCCCCAGCATTTT.

This clone was found a few times. The chain combines TRBV15 with TRBJ2-3, with 10 nucleotides matching TRBD2. This CDR3 comprises 20 residues. Germline V gene sequence: CDR1 LNHNV, CDR2 YYDKDF (reference sequence). Trimming removed 1 base from V and 1 base from J; junction bases left unmatched: 14. This CDR3 is CATSRVPGVLAGVGTDTQYF. CDR3 coding DNA: TGTGCCACCAGCAGAGTGCCGGGGGTTCTAGCGGGGGTAGGCACAGATACGCAGTATTTT. Based on the CDR3 plus reference TRBV15 and TRBJ2-3, the full variable domain is DAMVIQNPRYQVTQFGKPVTLSCSQTLNHNVMYWYQQKSSQAPKLLFHYYDKDFNNEADTPDNFQSRRPNTSFCFLDIRSPGLGDTAMYLCATSRVPGVLAGVGTDTQYFGPGTRLTVL.

The chain links TRBV5-8 to TRBJ2-7; TRBD1 matches 7 bases. This CDR3 has 16 residues. The junction had 8 bases not matched to a gene; V was cut back by 1 base and J by 1 base. Germline V lookup: CDR1 SGHTS, CDR2 YDEGEE. The CDR3 bases are TGTGCCAGCAGCTTGTCTTGGGGACAGATTTCCTACGAGCAGTACTTC. This gives the protein CASSLSWGQISYEQYF.

The gene calls are TRBV2 and TRBJ2-5; 7 nucleotides match TRBD1. Germline V CDR1 and CDR2: SNHLY, FYNNEI. After removal of 2 bases from V and 1 base from J, the junction contained 10 bases not matched to a gene. The CDR3 consists of 17 residues. For the CDR3, the DNA is TGTGCCAGCAGTGAATTGGGACAGACCCGAACCCAAGAGACCCAGTACTTC. Protein: CASSELGQTRTQETQYF.